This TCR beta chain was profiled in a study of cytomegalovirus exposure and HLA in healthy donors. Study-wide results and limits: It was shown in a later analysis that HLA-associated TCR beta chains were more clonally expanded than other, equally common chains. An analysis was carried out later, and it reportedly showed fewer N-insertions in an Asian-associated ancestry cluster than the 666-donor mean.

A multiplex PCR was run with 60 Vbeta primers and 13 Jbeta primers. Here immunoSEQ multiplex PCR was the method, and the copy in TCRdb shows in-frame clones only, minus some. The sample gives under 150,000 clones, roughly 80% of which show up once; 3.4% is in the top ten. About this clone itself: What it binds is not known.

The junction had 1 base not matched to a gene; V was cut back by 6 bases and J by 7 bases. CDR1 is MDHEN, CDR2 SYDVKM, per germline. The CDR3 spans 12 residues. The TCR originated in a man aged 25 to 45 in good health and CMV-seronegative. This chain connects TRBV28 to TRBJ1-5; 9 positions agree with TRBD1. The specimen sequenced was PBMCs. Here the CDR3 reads CASRQGAQPQHF. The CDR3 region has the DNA TGTGCCAGCAGACAGGGGGCCCAGCCCCAGCATTTT.